A single sample is the source of the 26 T cell receptor beta chains below, sequenced in a study of response to subunit inactivated influenza vaccine. TCRdb used MiXCR to reprocess the RT-PCR reads, holding one entry per CDR3 protein. Among about 500,000 distinct CDR3 sequences listed, 13% were seen once. The starting material was PBMCs from blood, obtained 35 to 45 days after vaccination. Receptor source: a man over 45 who received an inactivated influenza vaccine.

This clonotype was observed many times. This chain links TRBV12-3 or TRBV12-4 with TRBJ2-7, with D possibly being TRBD1 (5 bases). Between the trimmed V and J ends, which lost 2 bases and 3 bases, there was a span of 11 bases. The CDR3 is 14 amino acids. The CDR3 spells CASSLRQKNYEQYF. The CDR3, as DNA: TGTGCCAGCAGTTTAAGACAGAAGAACTACGAGCAGTACTTC.

The chain has TRBV19 and TRBJ1-1; unclear D gene. The CDR3 is 16 amino acids. Trimming took 3 bases from V and 2 from J, leaving 16 bases between them. Germline CDR1 LNHDA, CDR2 SQIVND (reference sequence). The chain's CDR3 is CASSIGIWSPNTEAFF. For the CDR3, the DNA is TGTGCCAGTAGTATCGGGATCTGGAGCCCAAACACTGAAGCTTTCTTT.

The chain links TRBV12-3 or TRBV12-4 to TRBJ2-1; D not resolved. The CDR3 has 15 residues. Trimming left V 2 bases short and J 1 base short, with 9 bases between. CDR3 sequence: CASSLSFISYNEQFF. The DNA of the CDR3 is TGTGCCAGCAGTTTAAGCTTCATTTCCTACAATGAGCAGTTCTTC.

This clonotype was detected a few times. The chain carries TRBV7-2 and TRBJ2-7; D call uncertain. This CDR3 comprises 9 residues. The germline CDR1 and CDR2 sequences are SGHTA and FQGNSA. Trimming left V 5 bases short and J 6 bases short, with 2 bases between. As DNA, the CDR3 is TGTGCCAGCAGCCCCGAGCAGTACTTC. Translating it yields CASSPEQYF. Looking up the rest from reference TRBV7-2 and TRBJ2-7 gives the full variable domain: GAGVSQSPSNKVTEKGKDVELRCDPISGHTALYWYRQSLGQGLEFLIYFQGNSAPDKSGLPSDRFSAERTGGSVSTLTIQRTQQEDSAVYLCASSPEQYFGPGTRLTVT.

The V call is TRBV10-3, the J call TRBJ2-7; the match to TRBD1 covers 10 bases. The length of the CDR3 is 15 residues. Germline-derived CDR1 and CDR2 are ENHRY and SYGVKD. The V and J ends lost 8 bases and 6 bases, in that order; junction bases with no gene match: 13. The CDR3 region is CAIAPGQGSLVEQYF. In DNA form, the CDR3 reads TGTGCCATCGCGCCGGGACAGGGGTCGTTGGTCGAGCAGTACTTC.

The V and J genes are TRBV13 and TRBJ2-3; D unclear. The ends were cut back, 2 bases at V and 1 base at J, with 10 bases in the middle. This CDR3 is built from 15 residues. Germline V gene lookup returns CDR1 PRHDT and CDR2 FYEKMQ (reference sequence). This chain's CDR3 is CASSLLEFGTDTQYF. CDR3 sequence (DNA): TGTGCCAGCAGCTTACTAGAGTTTGGCACAGATACGCAGTATTTT.

This clonotype was seen more than once but under ten times. The chain employs TRBV12-3 or TRBV12-4 and TRBJ1-6; a weak D match, TRBD1 (5 bases). V lost 3 bases and J 6 bases, leaving 12 bases between the germline ends. CDR3 length: 15 amino acids. The CDR3 region has the DNA TGTGCCAGCAGTTTTAGGGGAGTGAGTAATTCACCCCTCCACTTT. It translates to CASSFRGVSNSPLHF.

This clonotype was counted only a few times. The chain carries TRBV6-1 and TRBJ1-2; the D gene is possibly TRBD1 (5 bases). The CDR3 has 18 residues. The V end was cut by 2 bases, the J end by 3 bases, with 22 bases between. Germline V gene data show CDR1 as MNHNS and CDR2 as SASEGT. CDR3 sequence (DNA): TGTGCCAGCAGTGAATCCTGGGGCAGGGAATCGGCTTACTATGGCTACACCTTC. Protein: CASSESWGRESAYYGYTF.

This clonotype came up a few times. The rearrangement links TRBV20-1 to TRBJ2-1, with 11 bases that match TRBD2. Germline CDR1 and CDR2: DFQATT and SNEGSKA (reference sequence). The CDR3 covers 14 residues. The ends lost 6 bases at V and 7 bases at J; junction bases unmatched: 8. The CDR3 region is CSAVTSGSGNEQFF. In DNA form, the CDR3 reads TGCAGTGCCGTAACTAGCGGGAGTGGTAATGAGCAGTTCTTC.

The CDR3 coding sequence is TGTGCCAGCAGCAAAGACAGGTCCCAGCCGTATTTT. Residues: CASSKDRSQPYF. The genes are TRBV9 and TRBJ2-3; perhaps TRBD1 as D (6 bases). The CDR3 spans 12 residues. Trimming removed 4 bases from V and 14 bases from J, with 17 bases in between. Germline-derived CDR1 and CDR2 are SGDLS and YYNGEE.

This clonotype was counted a few times. The chain combines TRBV28 with TRBJ2-7; 8 positions agree with TRBD2. The CDR3 is 15 residues long. The V gene end was trimmed by 6 bases and the J gene end by 1 base; junction bases not matched to a gene: 8. CDR1 and CDR2 from the germline V gene are MDHEN and SYDVKM. This CDR3 is CASSSNAGGSYEQYF. In DNA form, the CDR3 reads TGTGCCAGCAGCTCCAATGCGGGGGGTTCCTACGAGCAGTACTTC.

In its sample, this clonotype was seen a few times. The chain recombines TRBV11-2 with TRBJ1-5; D uncertain. Germline loops: CDR1 SGHAT, CDR2 FQNNGV. The V end was cut by 3 bases, the J end by 2 bases, with 17 bases between. The CDR3 is 17 amino acids. The CDR3 DNA is TGTGCCAGCAGCTTTGCCCCCCGGGGTGGGGGCAATCAGCCCCAGCATTTT. Encoded protein: CASSFAPRGGGNQPQHF.

This clonotype was seen only a few times. The V call is TRBV5-6, the J call TRBJ2-7, with 10 nucleotides matching TRBD1. This CDR3 region has 15 residues. CDR1 is SGHDT and CDR2 is YYEEEE in the germline V gene. Trimming removed 3 bases from V and 7 bases from J; junction bases left unmatched: 10. As DNA, the CDR3 is TGTGCCAGCAGCTGGCCGGGACAGGGGATAAGGGAGCAGTACTTC. As protein: CASSWPGQGIREQYF. Filled out from reference TRBV5-6 and TRBJ2-7, the complete variable domain reads DAGVTQSPTHLIKTRGQQVTLRCSPKSGHDTVSWYQQALGQGPQFIFQYYEEEERQRGNFPDRFSGHQFPNYSSELNVNALLLGDSALYLCASSWPGQGIREQYFGPGTRLTVT.

The rearrangement links TRBV4-1 to TRBJ2-1; the D is unclear. The CDR3 covers 16 residues. Between the trimmed V and J ends, which lost 1 base and 0 bases, there was a span of 10 bases. Germline V CDR1 and CDR2: MGHRA, YSYEKL. The CDR3 region is CASSQVDIVSYNEQFF. The CDR3 DNA reads as TGCGCCAGCAGCCAAGTAGATATAGTCTCCTACAATGAGCAGTTCTTC.

This clonotype was detected a few times. The rearrangement uses TRBV10-3 and TRBJ1-4; D is ambiguous. Germline V gene lookup returns CDR1 ENHRY and CDR2 SYGVKD. The V gene lost 8 bases and the J gene lost 5 bases, with 12 bases spanning the gap. This CDR3 has 13 residues. This chain's CDR3 is CAIRGTSNEKLFF. The CDR3 coding sequence is TGTGCCATCCGGGGTACAAGCAATGAAAAACTGTTTTTT.

This clonotype was seen more than once but under ten times. The chain combines TRBV7-9 with TRBJ2-2, with a weak D call TRBD1 (6 bases). Trimming shortened V by 5 bases and J by 2 bases, and 18 bases separated the two germline ends. The germline V gene encodes CDR1 SEHNR and CDR2 FQNEAQ (reference sequence). The CDR3 totals 17 residues. CDR3 DNA sequence: TGTGCCAGCAGCCAAAAAGCCGGACAGTTAAACACCGGGGAGCTGTTTTTT. It translates to CASSQKAGQLNTGELFF.

The genes are TRBV6-5 and TRBJ2-5, with D perhaps matching TRBD2 (6 bases). The germline V gene encodes CDR1 MNHEY and CDR2 SVGAGI. The ends were cut back, 4 bases at V and 7 bases at J, with 10 bases in the middle. The CDR3 has 12 amino acids. The CDR3 bases are TGTGCCAGCAGTTCGGGACTTTTGACCCAGTACTTC. Protein: CASSSGLLTQYF.

V gene TRBV5-1 combines with J gene TRBJ2-1; 13 bases are a match to TRBD2. V trimming: 4 bases; J trimming: 5 bases; junction bases outside the gene matches: 3. Germline CDR1 SGHRS, CDR2 YFSETQ. The CDR3 length is 15 residues. In nucleotides, the CDR3 is TGCGCCAGCAGCCGGACTAGCGGGAGAAACAATGAGCAGTTCTTC. Residues: CASSRTSGRNNEQFF.

This clonotype was seen only a few times. The rearrangement joins TRBV11-1 to TRBJ2-5, with D uncertain. The CDR3 is made up of 14 amino acids. CDR1 is SGHAT and CDR2 is FQDESV in the germline V gene (reference sequence). Trimming cost V 4 bases and J 2 bases, with 11 bases left between them. In DNA, the CDR3 is TGTGCCAGCAGCTCGCCCGGCTGGCAAGAGACCCAGTACTTC. Encoded protein: CASSSPGWQETQYF.

The chain recombines TRBV12-3 or TRBV12-4 with TRBJ2-1; 10 positions match TRBD2. The CDR3 extends over 15 amino acids. V trimming: 2 bases; J trimming: 9 bases; junction bases outside the gene matches: 7. Written as DNA, the CDR3 is TGTGCCAGCAGTTTACAGCGGGGGGGCGGCGTTGAGCAGTTCTTC. This encodes CASSLQRGGGVEQFF.

In its sample, this clonotype was seen many times. This sequence joins TRBV20-1 and TRBJ2-1; D unresolved. The CDR3 is made up of 14 amino acids. Trimming removed 3 bases from V and 0 bases from J, with 9 bases in between. Germline-derived CDR1 and CDR2 are DFQATT and SNEGSKA (reference sequence). CDR3 loop: CSASGVSSYNEQFF. CDR3 sequence (DNA): TGCAGTGCTAGTGGGGTTAGCTCCTACAATGAGCAGTTCTTC.

This clonotype turned up a few times. This sequence joins TRBV7-3 and TRBJ2-1, with 11 bases that match TRBD1. V trimming: 4 bases; J trimming: 9 bases; junction bases outside the gene matches: 5. The CDR3 runs 14 residues. CDR1 is SGHTA and CDR2 is FQGTGA in the germline V gene. CDR3 loop: CASSYEGQGAEQFF. In nucleotides, the CDR3 is TGTGCCAGCAGCTATGAAGGACAGGGGGCTGAGCAGTTCTTC.

There are many counts of this clonotype. The CDR3 nucleotides read TGTGCCATCAGTGAGACAGTAAACACTGAAGCTTTCTTT. This codes for CAISETVNTEAFF. The chain combines TRBV10-3 with TRBJ1-1, with D hard to call. Germline lookup yields CDR1 ENHRY and CDR2 SYGVKD. V gave up 2 bases and J gave up 2 bases, with 6 bases separating them. This CDR3 has 13 amino acids.

This chain joins TRBV4-2 and TRBJ1-3, with unresolved D. The CDR3 spans 15 residues. Trimming took off 0 bases at V and 0 bases at J, with 6 bases between the two ends. Germline V lookup: CDR1 LGHNA, CDR2 YNFKEQ. The chain's CDR3 is CASSQDASSGNTIYF. CDR3 DNA sequence: TGTGCCAGCAGCCAAGATGCGTCCTCTGGAAACACCATATATTTT.

On this clonotype: Mismatch with germline at one junction end may stem from a read error. V usage is TRBV12-3 or TRBV12-4 and J usage is TRBJ2-7; possible D gene TRBD1, 5 bases. CDR3 length: 15 residues. CDR3 nucleotides: TGTGCCAGCAGCCTAGGGGCCCAGAGCTCCTACGAGCAGCACTTC. It encodes CASSLGAQSSYEQHF.

This clonotype is medium-sized (0.01 to 0.1%) within its sample. The chain recombines TRBV12-3 or TRBV12-4 with TRBJ2-2; TRBD2 is a possible D gene (5 bases). V gave up 10 bases and J gave up 5 bases, with 11 bases separating them. The CDR3 sequence is 12 residues long. The CDR3 loop is CATRGLTGELFF. The CDR3 region has the DNA TGTGCCACTCGGGGTTTAACCGGGGAGCTGTTTTTT.